The 18 T cell receptor beta chains presented below share a single source sample, sequenced in a study of regulatory T cells in long-lasting Graves disease. Time point reported: newly diagnosed GD, antithyroid drugs for less than 3 months. The TCR library used RNA extracted from PBMCs. Arm-PCR of CDR3 regions and iRepertoire HTBI primers were the basis on which TCR beta libraries were built. TCRdb used MiXCR to reprocess the multiplex PCR reads, holding one entry per CDR3 protein. The table has hundreds of thousands of distinct CDR3 sequences, roughly 14% seen once. In addition, the sample was reused for a study of T cells in Graves' hyperthyroidism and ophthalmopathy.

This sample comprised peripheral blood mononuclear cells (PBMCs), obtained at new diagnosis, from a patient treated with antithyroid drugs. These receptors were taken from a man aged 30-40 years with Graves disease.

This clonotype was recorded at least ten times. The rearrangement uses TRBV12-3 or TRBV12-4 and TRBJ2-2; D call uncertain. The CDR3 is 16 amino acids. Trimming took 3 bases from V and 0 from J, leaving 11 bases between them. CDR3 region: CASSFIRSSNTGELFF. The CDR3 DNA is TGTGCCAGCAGTTTTATCAGGTCTTCGAACACCGGGGAGCTGTTTTTT.

This clonotype was counted at least ten times. The chain uses TRBV20-1 and TRBJ2-2; D uncertain. Per the germline V gene, CDR1 is DFQATT and CDR2 is SNEGSKA (reference sequence). The ends were cut back, 5 bases at V and 0 bases at J, with 16 bases in the middle. CDR3 length: 16 amino acids. The CDR3 DNA reads as TGCAGTGCTGCCCCGACGGGTTCCGCGAACACCGGGGAGCTGTTTTTT. It specifies CSAAPTGSANTGELFF.

This clonotype has ten or more counts. The gene calls are TRBV5-1 and TRBJ2-3; D gene ambiguous. The germline CDR1 and CDR2 sequences are SGHRS and YFSETQ. Deletions cut 0 bases from V and 2 bases from J, with 7 bases between. The CDR3 totals 14 residues. The CDR3, as DNA: TGCGCCAGCAGCTTGGGGCAGATCACAGATACGCAGTATTTT. It specifies CASSLGQITDTQYF.

The sample holds a few counts of this clonotype. The chain couples TRBV14 to TRBJ2-1; tentatively, D is TRBD1 or TRBD2 (5 bases each). The germline V gene has CDR1 SGHDN and CDR2 FVKESK. Trimming pared 0 bases from V and 6 bases from J, leaving 9 bases between. The CDR3 length is 14 residues. The CDR3 region is CASSQEGTVNEQFF. For the CDR3, the DNA is TGTGCCAGCAGCCAAGAGGGGACGGTCAATGAGCAGTTCTTC.

This chain connects TRBV18 to TRBJ2-5; 7 nucleotides match TRBD1. The V and J ends lost 5 bases and 8 bases, in that order; junction bases with no gene match: 14. This CDR3 spans 15 amino acids. The germline CDR1 and CDR2 sequences are KGHSH and LQKENI. The DNA of the CDR3 is TGTGCCAGCTCAACACGGGACAGCCCCAAGAGAACCCAGTACTTC. This translates into CASSTRDSPKRTQYF.

The V call is TRBV19, the J call TRBJ2-1; 12 bases fit TRBD2. V gave up 4 bases and J gave up 7 bases; unmatched junction bases: 11. Looked up from germline, CDR1 is LNHDA and CDR2 is SQIVND (reference sequence). The CDR3 loop spans 17 amino acids. The DNA for the CDR3 is TGTGCCAGTAGTAGCTCCCGGACTAGCGGGGAACGGAATGAGCAGTTCTTC. Amino acid sequence: CASSSSRTSGERNEQFF.

This chain uses TRBV10-2 with TRBJ2-7; D is undetermined. CDR1 WSHSY and CDR2 SAAADI come from the germline V gene. The CDR3 has 14 amino acids. Trimming took off 7 bases at V and 6 bases at J, with 19 bases between the two ends. CDR3 nucleotides: TGCGCCAGCAACCAGGTCAATAAGTGGGGCGAGCAGTACTTC. Protein product: CASNQVNKWGEQYF.

This clonotype was observed a few times. The V and J genes are TRBV6-2 or TRBV6-3 and TRBJ2-1, with D unresolved. V was shortened by 5 bases and J by 5 bases, with 16 bases between the two germline ends. In germline, CDR1 is MNHEY, CDR2 SVGEGT. The CDR3 contains 15 residues. This CDR3 is CASSPGSEANNEQFF. CDR3 nucleotides: TGTGCCAGCAGTCCTGGGTCAGAGGCAAACAATGAGCAGTTCTTC.

This clonotype was counted at least ten times. The chain links TRBV28 to TRBJ2-1; TRBD2 might be the D (6 bases). V lost 3 bases and J lost 8, with 14 bases in between. This CDR3 spans 14 amino acids. Germline CDR1 reads MDHEN; CDR2 reads SYDVKM. The CDR3 spells CASSLGNGGDEQFF. The CDR3, as DNA: TGTGCCAGCAGTTTGGGCAACGGAGGGGATGAGCAGTTCTTC. Together with reference TRBV28 and TRBJ2-1, the CDR3 gives the full variable domain: DVKVTQSSRYLVKRTGEKVFLECVQDMDHENMFWYRQDPGLGLRLIYFSYDVKMKEKGDIPEGYSVSREKKERFSLILESASTNQTSMYLCASSLGNGGDEQFFGPGTRLTVL.

The chain has TRBV7-8 and TRBJ2-1, with D tentatively TRBD2 (5 bases). CDR1 and CDR2 (germline): SGHVS, FQNEAQ. V shed 3 bases and J shed 0 bases, with 12 bases lying between them. This CDR3 region has 16 residues. The CDR3 DNA is TGTGCCAGCAGCTTTTATTGGAGGTTCTCCTACAATGAGCAGTTCTTC. Translation: CASSFYWRFSYNEQFF.

CDR3 in amino acids: CASSSLGGAGTDTQYF. For the CDR3, the DNA is TGTGCCAGCAGTTCCCTCGGCGGGGCCGGCACAGATACGCAGTATTTT. The chain carries TRBV6-2 or TRBV6-3 and TRBJ2-3; D may be TRBD2 (6 bases). Looked up from germline, CDR1 is MNHEY and CDR2 is SVGEGT. This CDR3 region has 16 residues. Trimming removed 4 bases from V and 1 base from J, with 15 bases in between.

This clonotype was found many times. The chain couples TRBV4-1 to TRBJ1-1; D remains unclear. Trimming removed 0 bases from V and 6 bases from J, with 11 bases in between. The CDR3 is made up of 14 amino acids. From germline, CDR1 is MGHRA and CDR2 YSYEKL. The CDR3 protein is CASSQEAGRAEAFF. CDR3 DNA: TGCGCCAGCAGCCAAGAGGCGGGCCGGGCTGAAGCTTTCTTT.

This clonotype has at least ten counts. This chain connects TRBV7-2 to TRBJ1-1; D is uncertain. Germline CDR1 SGHTA, CDR2 FQGNSA. With 1 base removed from V and 6 bases from J, the gap between germline ends came to 6 bases. The CDR3 runs 12 residues. CDR3 sequence reads: CASSLVEPEAFF. The DNA of the CDR3 is TGTGCCAGCAGCTTAGTGGAGCCTGAAGCTTTCTTT.

This clonotype occurred many times. The CDR3 DNA reads TGTGCCAGCAGCCAATTTCATGGACAGGGAGTTTACGGCCCCTACGAGCAGTACTTC. This codes for CASSQFHGQGVYGPYEQYF. The rearrangement uses TRBV14 and TRBJ2-7; 8 bases match TRBD1. Trimming removed 2 bases from V and 2 bases from J; junction bases left unmatched: 17. Germline CDR1 reads SGHDN; CDR2 reads FVKESK. The CDR3 covers 19 residues.

This clonotype turned up a few times. The J gene is TRBJ2-1, the V gene TRBV12-3 or TRBV12-4; D remains unclear. The CDR3 length is 12 residues. V gave up 6 bases and J gave up 8 bases, with 11 bases separating them. This chain's CDR3 is CASRDVGDEQFF. In nucleotides, the CDR3 is TGTGCCAGCAGGGACGTTGGGGATGAGCAGTTCTTC.

This clonotype was seen at least ten times. The chain links TRBV5-1 to TRBJ2-5; 10 bases match TRBD2. Germline assignment: CDR1 SGHRS and CDR2 YFSETQ. The CDR3 has 16 amino acids. V trimming: 0 bases; J trimming: 3 bases; junction bases outside the gene matches: 5. The CDR3 DNA sequence: TGCGCCAGCAGCTTGGTCGGAGCGGGAGGGGAAGAGACCCAGTACTTC. It is translated as CASSLVGAGGEETQYF.

In its sample, this clonotype was seen many times. The V and J genes are TRBV27 and TRBJ1-6, with 9 nucleotides matching TRBD1. The CDR3 length is 15 residues. Germline V gene data show CDR1 as MNHEY and CDR2 as SMNVEV (reference sequence). V was pared by 6 bases and J by 6 bases, with 6 bases of the junction left unmatched. The CDR3 bases are TGTGCCAGCAGCACAGGGGGCGCCGGTAATTCACCCCTCCACTTT. Encoded protein: CASSTGGAGNSPLHF.

The table lists this clonotype with many counts. The gene calls are TRBV24-1 and TRBJ2-2; D possibly matches TRBD1 or TRBD2 (5 bases each). Germline V gives CDR1 KGHDR, CDR2 SFDVKD. V was clipped by 0 bases and J by 7 bases, with 11 bases between them. The CDR3 has 15 amino acids. CDR3 protein: CATSDLAGADGELFF. The CDR3 coding sequence is TGTGCCACCAGTGATTTGGCCGGGGCGGACGGGGAGCTGTTTTTT.